The text below deals with one T cell receptor (beta chain). The target antigen is unknown. The entry originates in a study of beta chain features in type 1 diabetes. Of the isolated RNA, all was reverse transcribed, and so the sequenced material was expressed TCRB transcripts. TCRdb keeps only in-frame clones here, not all; method: immunoSEQ multiplex PCR. This sample has 900,000 or so clones, with 17% found just once. Findings of the study overall: There was a moderate but significant shortening of TCRB CDR3s in all four CD4+ subsets of Type 1 diabetes patients. Patients with type 1 diabetes showed fewer VDJ junction insertions and more deletions. The question left open here concerned HLA type influencing TCRB rearrangement.

CDR1 and CDR2 from the germline V gene are SGHTA and FQGNSA. The V and J ends lost 4 bases and 7 bases respectively, with 14 bases between them. The CDR3 sequence is 13 residues long. Staining for CD45RO/CCR7/CD25/CD127/CD95/CD27 allowed sorting of CD4+ naive, central memory, regulatory and stem cell-like memory cells. The clonotype originates from a woman aged 18-29 years in good health. Specimen: naive CD4+ T cells from blood. The chain links TRBV7-2 to TRBJ2-7, with D unclear. The CDR3 loop reads CASSSWPSQEQYF. The CDR3 coding sequence is TGTGCCAGCAGCTCTTGGCCCTCACAAGAGCAGTACTTC.